The 16 T cell receptor beta chains below come from one sample, sequenced in a study of shared clonotypes between healthy human individuals. Some clones are missing from TCRdb's copy, which holds only in-frame ones; the method was immunoSEQ multiplex PCR. The data contain roughly 700,000 clones, about 92% of them singletons. Material: memory CD8+ T cells from PBMCs. Sample subset: CD45RO+ cells pooled with CCR7-negative TemRA cells. The origin of the receptors is a man aged 18 to 30 in good health. Some clones in this sample may be carry-over from other donors' samples.

This chain uses TRBV23-1 with TRBJ1-4, with unresolved D. TRBV23-1 is marked as an open reading frame, function uncertain. Trimming pared 3 bases from V and 7 bases from J, leaving 24 bases between. The CDR3 has 18 residues. CDR3 nucleotides: TGCGCCAGCAGTCACCTAAATCCGCTTCAGAGGTGGGGTGAAAAACTGTTTTTT. Residues: CASSHLNPLQRWGEKLFF.

The rearrangement uses TRBV27 and TRBJ1-1; weak D call: TRBD1 (5 bases). The V gene's germline CDR1 is MNHEY and CDR2 SMNVEV (reference sequence). This CDR3 is built from 13 residues. V lost 5 bases and J lost 4, with 11 bases in between. CDR3 in amino acids: CASSPGGTTEAFF. CDR3 DNA sequence: TGTGCCAGCAGTCCCGGGGGGACCACTGAAGCTTTCTTT.

Points on this clone: The sample carries other DNA sequences with the same CDR3. This sequence joins TRBV28 and TRBJ2-7; D gene uncertain. The CDR3 runs to 12 residues. The germline V gene encodes CDR1 MDHEN and CDR2 SYDVKM. Between the trimmed V and J ends, which lost 2 bases and 2 bases, there was a span of 4 bases. CDR3 sequence: CASSLSPYEQYF. The DNA of the CDR3 is TGTGCCAGCAGTTTAAGCCCCTACGAGCAGTACTTC.

The chain uses TRBV9 and TRBJ2-1; D might be TRBD1 (5 bases). The CDR3 runs to 13 residues. Germline V CDR1 and CDR2: SGDLS, YYNGEE. The V end lost 3 bases, the J end lost 6 bases, and 10 bases lay between the germline ends. The CDR3 sequence: CASSEGHPNEQFF. The DNA of the CDR3 is TGTGCCAGCAGCGAGGGGCACCCCAATGAGCAGTTCTTC.

This clone was detected only once. The chain is built from TRBV5-4 and TRBJ2-3, with 9 bases that match TRBD1. The CDR3 is 17 amino acids. Germline V CDR1 and CDR2: SGHNT, YYREEE (reference sequence). Unmatched junction bases numbered 13, after V lost 4 bases and J lost 4 bases. CDR3 amino acids: CASSNGQGSPLADTQYF. In DNA form, the CDR3 reads TGTGCCAGCAGCAACGGACAGGGGTCCCCCCTGGCAGATACGCAGTATTTT.

V usage is TRBV7-8 and J usage is TRBJ2-1; TRBD2 matches at 11 bases. The V gene end was trimmed by 0 bases and the J gene end by 3 bases; junction bases not matched to a gene: 1. From germline, CDR1 is SGHVS and CDR2 FQNEAQ. This CDR3 contains 16 residues. CDR3 coding DNA: TGTGCCAGCAGCTTAGCAGGGACTAGCGGCTACAATGAGCAGTTCTTC. Translated, it gives CASSLAGTSGYNEQFF. The full variable domain, rest sourced from reference TRBV7-8 and TRBJ2-1, is GAGVSQSPRYKVAKRGQDVALRCDPISGHVSLFWYQQALGQGPEFLTYFQNEAQLDKSGLPSDRFFAERPEGSVSTLKIQRTQQEDSAVYLCASSLAGTSGYNEQFFGPGTRLTVL.

V usage is TRBV19 and J usage is TRBJ2-3, with D possibly TRBD2 on 6 matching bases. V was clipped by 6 bases and J by 2 bases, with 15 bases between them. The CDR3 contains 15 residues. Germline V gene sequence: CDR1 LNHDA, CDR2 SQIVND (reference sequence). The DNA for the CDR3 is TGTGCCAGTAGGACGGGAGTCCTATCCACAGATACGCAGTATTTT. It yields the protein CASRTGVLSTDTQYF.

This sequence joins TRBV4-3 and TRBJ2-1; the D is unclear. The CDR3 loop spans 13 amino acids. Germline V CDR1 and CDR2: LGHNA, YSLEER. V lost 3 bases and J 4 bases, leaving 7 bases between the germline ends. The CDR3 sequence is CASSQFLYNEQFF. The CDR3 nucleotides read TGCGCCAGCAGCCAGTTTTTGTACAATGAGCAGTTCTTC.

The chain carries TRBV10-1 and TRBJ2-3; 7 bases map to TRBD2. The V segment lost 8 bases and the J segment 6 bases; nucleotides outside the gene matches: 8. The CDR3 runs to 13 residues. Germline assignment: CDR1 WNHNN and CDR2 SYGVQD (reference sequence). The CDR3 here is CASPREGLDTQYF. In DNA form, the CDR3 reads TGCGCCAGCCCCAGGGAGGGCCTCGATACGCAGTATTTT.

The rearrangement links TRBV21-1 to TRBJ1-2. TRBV21-1 is annotated as a pseudogene. This CDR3 is built from 14 residues. In DNA, the CDR3 is TGTGCCAGCAGCAAAGCGGAGGGTAACTATGGCTACACCTTC. Translation gives CASSKAEGNYGYTF.

The chain recombines TRBV7-6 with TRBJ2-7, with D possibly matching TRBD2 (5 bases). V was shortened by 5 bases and J by 0 bases, with 11 bases between the two germline ends. The germline gives CDR1 SGHVS, CDR2 FNYEAQ. The CDR3 is 14 residues long. This chain's CDR3 is CASSPGLSSYEQYF. The CDR3 bases are TGTGCCAGCAGCCCCGGACTGAGCTCCTACGAGCAGTACTTC.

About this clone itself: In the same sample, other DNA sequences code for this CDR3. The chain is built from TRBV7-9 and TRBJ1-4, with D unresolved. Germline V gene lookup returns CDR1 SEHNR and CDR2 FQNEAQ (reference sequence). The CDR3 runs to 15 residues. Trimming cost V 2 bases and J 7 bases, with 14 bases left between them. CDR3 nucleotides: TGTGCCAGCAGCTTAAGCACCGGGTTGAGTGAAAAACTGTTTTTT. Amino acids: CASSLSTGLSEKLFF.

This clone occurred a few times. The chain has TRBV28 and TRBJ2-2, with TRBD1 matching over 11 bases. The germline V gene encodes CDR1 MDHEN and CDR2 SYDVKM. After removal of 8 bases from V and 7 bases from J, the junction contained 6 bases not matched to a gene. The length of the CDR3 is 14 residues. The CDR3 here is CASRGQGDVGELFF. The CDR3 DNA reads as TGTGCCAGCCGGGGACAGGGGGATGTCGGGGAGCTGTTTTTT.

V gene TRBV27 combines with J gene TRBJ2-7; TRBD2 aligns across 8 bases. The CDR3 is 15 residues long. J gave up 7 bases and V 3 bases, and 11 bases lay outside the gene matches. Germline CDR1 reads MNHEY; CDR2 reads SMNVEV (reference sequence). The CDR3 reads CASSLSGRAVWEQYF. DNA of the CDR3: TGTGCCAGCAGTTTGAGCGGGAGAGCCGTCTGGGAGCAGTACTTC.

This chain joins TRBV7-9 and TRBJ1-1; no clear D. Germline assignment: CDR1 SEHNR and CDR2 FQNEAQ (reference sequence). Trimming stripped 6 bases from V and 0 bases from J, with 11 bases between. The CDR3 has 14 amino acids. The CDR3 bases are TGTGCCAGCAGTAATGGCAGCCTGAACACTGAAGCTTTCTTT. This encodes CASSNGSLNTEAFF.

The rearrangement joins TRBV27 to TRBJ2-2, with 11 nucleotides matching TRBD2. Germline CDR1 is MNHEY and CDR2 is SMNVEV (reference sequence). The V and J ends lost 5 bases and 0 bases, in that order; junction bases with no gene match: 5. This CDR3 has 17 amino acids. CDR3 sequence: CASSPGGLAANTGELFF. The CDR3 region has the DNA TGTGCCAGCAGTCCGGGGGGACTAGCGGCGAACACCGGGGAGCTGTTTTTT.